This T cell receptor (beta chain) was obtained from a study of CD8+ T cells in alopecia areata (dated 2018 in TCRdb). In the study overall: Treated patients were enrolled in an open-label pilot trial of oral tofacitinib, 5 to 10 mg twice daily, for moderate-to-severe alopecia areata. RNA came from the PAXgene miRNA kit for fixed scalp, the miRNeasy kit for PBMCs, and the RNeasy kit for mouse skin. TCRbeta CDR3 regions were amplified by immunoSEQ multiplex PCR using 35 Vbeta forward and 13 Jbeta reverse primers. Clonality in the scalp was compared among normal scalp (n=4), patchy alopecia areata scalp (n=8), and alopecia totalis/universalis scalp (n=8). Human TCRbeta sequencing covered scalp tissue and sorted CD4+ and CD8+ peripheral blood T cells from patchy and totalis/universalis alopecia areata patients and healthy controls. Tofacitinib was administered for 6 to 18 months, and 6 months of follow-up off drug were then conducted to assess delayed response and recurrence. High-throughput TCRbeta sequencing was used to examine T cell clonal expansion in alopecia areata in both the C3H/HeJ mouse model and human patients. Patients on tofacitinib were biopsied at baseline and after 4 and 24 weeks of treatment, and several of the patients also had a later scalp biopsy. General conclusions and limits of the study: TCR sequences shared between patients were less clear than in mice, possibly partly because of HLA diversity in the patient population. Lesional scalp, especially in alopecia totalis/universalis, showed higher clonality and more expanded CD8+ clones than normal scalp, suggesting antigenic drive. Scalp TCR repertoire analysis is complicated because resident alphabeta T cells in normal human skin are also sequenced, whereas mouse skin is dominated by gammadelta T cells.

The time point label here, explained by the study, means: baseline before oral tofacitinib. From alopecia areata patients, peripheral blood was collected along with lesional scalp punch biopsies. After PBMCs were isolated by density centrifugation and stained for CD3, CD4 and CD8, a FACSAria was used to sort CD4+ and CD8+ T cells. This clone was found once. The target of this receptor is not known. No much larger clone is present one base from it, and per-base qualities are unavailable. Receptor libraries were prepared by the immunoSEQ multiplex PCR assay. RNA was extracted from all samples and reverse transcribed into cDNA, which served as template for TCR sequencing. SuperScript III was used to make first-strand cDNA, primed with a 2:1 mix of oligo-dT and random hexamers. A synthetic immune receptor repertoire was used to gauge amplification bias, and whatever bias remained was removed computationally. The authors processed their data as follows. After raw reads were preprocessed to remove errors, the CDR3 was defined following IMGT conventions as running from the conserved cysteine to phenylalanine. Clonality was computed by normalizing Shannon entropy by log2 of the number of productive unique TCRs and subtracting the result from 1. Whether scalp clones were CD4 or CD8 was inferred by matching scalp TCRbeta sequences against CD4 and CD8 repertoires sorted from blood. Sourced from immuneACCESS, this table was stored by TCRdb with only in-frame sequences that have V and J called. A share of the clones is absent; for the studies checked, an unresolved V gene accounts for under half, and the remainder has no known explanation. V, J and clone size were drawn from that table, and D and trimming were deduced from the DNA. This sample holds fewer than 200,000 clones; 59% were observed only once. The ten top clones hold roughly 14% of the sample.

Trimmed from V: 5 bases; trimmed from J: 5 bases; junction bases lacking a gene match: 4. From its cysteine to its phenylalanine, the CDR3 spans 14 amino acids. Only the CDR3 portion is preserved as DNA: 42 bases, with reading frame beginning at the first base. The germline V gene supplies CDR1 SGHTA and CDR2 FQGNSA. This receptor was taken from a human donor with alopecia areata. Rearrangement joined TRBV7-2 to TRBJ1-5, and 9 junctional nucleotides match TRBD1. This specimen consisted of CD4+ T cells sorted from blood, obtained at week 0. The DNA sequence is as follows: TGTGCCAGCAGCCTGACAGGGGGTGATCAGCCCCAGCATTTT. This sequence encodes CASSLTGGDQPQHF.